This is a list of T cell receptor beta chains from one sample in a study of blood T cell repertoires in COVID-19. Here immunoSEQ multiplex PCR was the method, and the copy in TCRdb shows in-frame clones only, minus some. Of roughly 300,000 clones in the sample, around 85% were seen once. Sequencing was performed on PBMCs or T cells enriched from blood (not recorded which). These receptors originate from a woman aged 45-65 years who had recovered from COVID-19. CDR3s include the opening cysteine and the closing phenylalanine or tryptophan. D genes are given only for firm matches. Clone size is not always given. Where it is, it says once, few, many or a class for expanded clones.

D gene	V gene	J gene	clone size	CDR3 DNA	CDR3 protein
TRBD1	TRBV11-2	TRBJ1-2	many	TGTGCCAGCAGCTTCAGGGGGAAGGGTGGCTACACCTTC	CASSFRGKGGYTF
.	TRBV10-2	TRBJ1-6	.	TGCGCCAGCAAAAATTATAACTATAATTCACCCCTCCACTTT	CASKNYNYNSPLHF
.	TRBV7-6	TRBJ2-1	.	TGTGCCAGCAGCTTAGCGCGCCAGTCAGGCTCCTACAATGAGCAGTTCTTC	CASSLARQSGSYNEQFF
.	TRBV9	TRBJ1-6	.	TGTGCCAGCAGCGCCCAGGCAGGGTCCTTCAGCTCCTATAATTCACCCCTCCACTTT	CASSAQAGSFSSYNSPLHF
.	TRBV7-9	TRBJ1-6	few	TGTGCCAGCAGCTTAGGCGGGCTGACTGCTTCACCCCTCCACTTT	CASSLGGLTASPLHF
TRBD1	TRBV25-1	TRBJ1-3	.	TGTGCCAGCAGTGATCCCGGACAGGGTCCATCTGGAAACACCATATATTTT	CASSDPGQGPSGNTIYF
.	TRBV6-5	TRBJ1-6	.	TGTGCCAGCAGTACCCTAGAGAGCTATAATTCACCCCTCCACTTT	CASSTLESYNSPLHF
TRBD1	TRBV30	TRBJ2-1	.	TGTGCCTGTCCCGACAGGGTCGGGACAAATGAGCAGTTCTTC	CACPDRVGTNEQFF
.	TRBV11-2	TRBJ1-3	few	TGTGCCAGCAGCTTAGTAGGTCCGTGGACACACGGAAACACCATATATTTT	CASSLVGPWTHGNTIYF
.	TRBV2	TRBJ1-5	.	TGTGCCAGTCAACCAGGGCTCTATCAGCCCCAGCATTTT	CASQPGLYQPQHF
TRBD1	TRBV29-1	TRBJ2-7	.	TGCAGCGTTACCTCGGGACAGGGGGCGACGACCTACGAGCAGTACTTC	CSVTSGQGATTYEQYF
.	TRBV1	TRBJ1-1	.	TGCACCAGCAGCGATCGGGTCGCGAACACTGAAGCTTTCTTT	CTSSDRVANTEAFF
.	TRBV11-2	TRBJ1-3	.	TGTGCCAGCAGCTTGGTTCCTGGAGCTGGAAACACCATATATTTT	CASSLVPGAGNTIYF
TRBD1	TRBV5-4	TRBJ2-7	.	TGTGCCAGCAGCTTGAACAGGGGGATCTCCTACGAGCAGTACTTC	CASSLNRGISYEQYF
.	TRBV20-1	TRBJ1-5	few	TGCAGTGCTAGTCAGGGCCGACAGAGCAATCAGCCCCAGCATTTT	CSASQGRQSNQPQHF
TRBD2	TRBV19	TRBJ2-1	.	TGTGCCAGTAGTATTCCGGGACTAGCGTTCTATGAGCAGTTCTTC	CASSIPGLAFYEQFF
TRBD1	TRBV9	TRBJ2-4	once	TGTGCCAGCAGCGTGAACAGGGGGCCGAACATTCAGTACTTC	CASSVNRGPNIQYF
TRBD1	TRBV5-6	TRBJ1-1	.	TGTGCCAGCAGGAGAGACAGGGTCACTGAAGCTTTCTTT	CASRRDRVTEAFF
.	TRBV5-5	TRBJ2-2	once	TGTGCCAGCAGCCCCAGGAGGGGGAACACCGGGGAGCTGTTTTTT	CASSPRRGNTGELFF
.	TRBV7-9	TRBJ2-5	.	TGTGCCAGCAGCACCCCAGGTGGGAGGGAGACCCAGTACTTC	CASSTPGGRETQYF
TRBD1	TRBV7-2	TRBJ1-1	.	TGTGCCAGCAGCTTAGCGGGACAGGGGAACACTGAAGCTTTCTTT	CASSLAGQGNTEAFF
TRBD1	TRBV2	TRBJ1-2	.	TGTGCCAGCAGTCAAACAGGGGACTATGGCTACACCTTC	CASSQTGDYGYTF
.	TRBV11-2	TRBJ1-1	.	TGTGCCAGCAGCTTAGTGGGCACCTTGAACACTGAAGCTTTCTTT	CASSLVGTLNTEAFF
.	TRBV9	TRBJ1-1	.	TGTGCCAGCAGCGTAGTTCGGGGGATTACTGAAGCTTTCTTT	CASSVVRGITEAFF
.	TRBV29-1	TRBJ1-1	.	TGCAGCGGCGTCAGGGGTGGGAACACTGAAGCTTTCTTT	CSGVRGGNTEAFF
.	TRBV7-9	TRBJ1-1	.	TGTGCCAGCAGCTCAGGGGAGGGAACCGCTTTCTTT	CASSSGEGTAFF
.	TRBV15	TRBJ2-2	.	TGTGCCACCAGCAGAGATTTGGCAGCGAACACCGGGGAGCTGTTTTTT	CATSRDLAANTGELFF